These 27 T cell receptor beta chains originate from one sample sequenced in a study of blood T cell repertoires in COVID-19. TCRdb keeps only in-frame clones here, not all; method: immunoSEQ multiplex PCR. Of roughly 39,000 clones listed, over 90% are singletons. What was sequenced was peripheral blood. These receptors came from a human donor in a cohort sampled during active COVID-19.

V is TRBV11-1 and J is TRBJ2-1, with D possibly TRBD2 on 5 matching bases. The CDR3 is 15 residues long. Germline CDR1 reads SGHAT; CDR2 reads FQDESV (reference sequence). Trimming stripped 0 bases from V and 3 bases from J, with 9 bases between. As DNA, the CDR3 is TGTGCCAGCAGCTTAGCCAGCGGAAGCTACAATGAGCAGTTCTTC. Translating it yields CASSLASGSYNEQFF.

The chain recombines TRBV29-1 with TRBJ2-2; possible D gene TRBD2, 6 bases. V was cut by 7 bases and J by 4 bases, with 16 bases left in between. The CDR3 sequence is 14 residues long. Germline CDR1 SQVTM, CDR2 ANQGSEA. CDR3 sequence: CSAERGAGTGELFF. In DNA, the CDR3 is TGCAGCGCCGAACGCGGGGCTGGCACCGGGGAGCTGTTTTTT.

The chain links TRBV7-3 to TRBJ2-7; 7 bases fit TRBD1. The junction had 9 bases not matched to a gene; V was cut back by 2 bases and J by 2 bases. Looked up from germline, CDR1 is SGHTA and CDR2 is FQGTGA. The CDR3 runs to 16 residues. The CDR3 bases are TGTGCCAGCAGCTTAGCGACCGGGACAGAGGCCTACGAGCAGTACTTC. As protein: CASSLATGTEAYEQYF.

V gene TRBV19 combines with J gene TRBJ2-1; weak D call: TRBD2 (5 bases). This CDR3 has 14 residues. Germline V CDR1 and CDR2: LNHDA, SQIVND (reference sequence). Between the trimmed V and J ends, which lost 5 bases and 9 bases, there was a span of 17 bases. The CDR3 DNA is TGTGCCAGTAGTTATCGTACGGGGTGGGGTGAGCAGTTCTTC. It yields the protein CASSYRTGWGEQFF.

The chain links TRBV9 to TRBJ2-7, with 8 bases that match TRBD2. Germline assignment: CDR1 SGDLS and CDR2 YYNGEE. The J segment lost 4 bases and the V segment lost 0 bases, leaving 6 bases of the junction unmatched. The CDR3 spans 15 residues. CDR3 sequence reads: CASSVGPAGDYEQYF. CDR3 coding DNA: TGTGCCAGCAGCGTAGGTCCAGCGGGAGATTACGAGCAGTACTTC.

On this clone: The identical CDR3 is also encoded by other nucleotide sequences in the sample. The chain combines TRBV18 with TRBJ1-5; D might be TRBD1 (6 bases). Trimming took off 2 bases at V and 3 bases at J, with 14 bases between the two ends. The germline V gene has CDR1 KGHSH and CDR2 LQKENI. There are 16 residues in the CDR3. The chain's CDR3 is CASSPMAGEYNQPQHF. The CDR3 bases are TGTGCCAGCTCACCAATGGCAGGGGAATACAATCAGCCCCAGCATTTT.

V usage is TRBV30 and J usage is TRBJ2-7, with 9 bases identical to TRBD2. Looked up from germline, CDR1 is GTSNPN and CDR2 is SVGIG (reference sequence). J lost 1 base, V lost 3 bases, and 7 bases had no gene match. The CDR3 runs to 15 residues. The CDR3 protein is CAWRGSGRLSYEQYF. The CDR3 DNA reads TGTGCCTGGAGAGGGAGCGGGAGGCTATCCTACGAGCAGTACTTC.

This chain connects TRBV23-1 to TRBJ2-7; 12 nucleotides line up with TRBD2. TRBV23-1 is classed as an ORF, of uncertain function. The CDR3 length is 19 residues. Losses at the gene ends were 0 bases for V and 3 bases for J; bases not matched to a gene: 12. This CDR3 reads CASSQSPPSGGGFGYEQYF. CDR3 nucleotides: TGCGCCAGCAGTCAATCGCCCCCTAGCGGGGGGGGCTTCGGCTACGAGCAGTACTTC.

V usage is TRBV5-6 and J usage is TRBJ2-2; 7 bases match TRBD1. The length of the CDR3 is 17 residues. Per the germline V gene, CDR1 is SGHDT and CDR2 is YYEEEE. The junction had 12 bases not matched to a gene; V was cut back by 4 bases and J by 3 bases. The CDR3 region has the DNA TGTGCCAGCAGCCGGGGTCGGTGGCAGGGGGACACCGGGGAGCTGTTTTTT. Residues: CASSRGRWQGDTGELFF.

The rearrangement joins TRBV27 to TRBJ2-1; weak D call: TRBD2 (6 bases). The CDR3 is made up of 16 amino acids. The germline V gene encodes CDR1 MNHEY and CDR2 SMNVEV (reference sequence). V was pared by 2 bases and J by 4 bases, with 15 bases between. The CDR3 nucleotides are TGTGCCAGCAGTTTAGTCTCTAGCGTACGGTACAATGAGCAGTTCTTC. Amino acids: CASSLVSSVRYNEQFF.

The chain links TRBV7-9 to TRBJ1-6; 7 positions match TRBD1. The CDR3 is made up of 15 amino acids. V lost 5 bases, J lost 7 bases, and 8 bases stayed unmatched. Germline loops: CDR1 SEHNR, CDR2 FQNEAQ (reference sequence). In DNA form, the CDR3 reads TGTGCCAGCAGCCCGGGACAGTCTAAAAATTCACCCCTCCACTTT. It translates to CASSPGQSKNSPLHF.

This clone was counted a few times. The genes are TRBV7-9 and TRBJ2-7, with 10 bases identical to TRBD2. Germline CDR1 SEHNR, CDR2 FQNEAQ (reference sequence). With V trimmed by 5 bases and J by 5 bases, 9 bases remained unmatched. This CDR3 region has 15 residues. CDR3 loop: CASSHLLAGDHEQYF. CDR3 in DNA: TGTGCCAGCAGCCACTTGCTAGCGGGAGACCACGAGCAGTACTTC.

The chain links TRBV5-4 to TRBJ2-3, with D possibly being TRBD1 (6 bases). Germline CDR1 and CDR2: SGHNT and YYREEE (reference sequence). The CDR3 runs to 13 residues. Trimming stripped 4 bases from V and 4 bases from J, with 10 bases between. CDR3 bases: TGTGCCAGCAGCCGTACAGGGCCAGATACGCAGTATTTT. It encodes CASSRTGPDTQYF.

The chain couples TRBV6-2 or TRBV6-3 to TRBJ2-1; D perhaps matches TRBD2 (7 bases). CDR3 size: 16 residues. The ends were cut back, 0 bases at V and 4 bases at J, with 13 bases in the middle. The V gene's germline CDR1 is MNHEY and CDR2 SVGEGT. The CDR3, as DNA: TGTGCCAGCAGTTACTCGGGCGGGGGCCGGTACAATGAGCAGTTCTTC. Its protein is CASSYSGGGRYNEQFF.

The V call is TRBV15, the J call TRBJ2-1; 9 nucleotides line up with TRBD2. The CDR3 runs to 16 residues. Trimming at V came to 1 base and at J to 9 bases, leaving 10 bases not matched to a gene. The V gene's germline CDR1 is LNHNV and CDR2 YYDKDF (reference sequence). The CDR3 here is CATSRVAAGGPGEQFF. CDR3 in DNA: TGTGCCACCAGCAGAGTTGCGGCGGGGGGGCCTGGTGAGCAGTTCTTC.

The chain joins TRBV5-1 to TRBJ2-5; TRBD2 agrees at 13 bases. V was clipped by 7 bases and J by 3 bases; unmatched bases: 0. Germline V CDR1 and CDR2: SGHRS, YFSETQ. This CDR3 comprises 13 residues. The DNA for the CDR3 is TGCGCCAGCGGACTAGCGGGGGAAGAGACCCAGTACTTC. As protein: CASGLAGEETQYF.

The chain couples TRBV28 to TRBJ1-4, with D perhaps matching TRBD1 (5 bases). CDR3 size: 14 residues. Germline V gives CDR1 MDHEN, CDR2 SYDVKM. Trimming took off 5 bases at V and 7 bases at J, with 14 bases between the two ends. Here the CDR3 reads CASSTRDLGEKLFF. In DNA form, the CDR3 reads TGTGCCAGCAGTACCAGGGATTTGGGTGAAAAACTGTTTTTT.

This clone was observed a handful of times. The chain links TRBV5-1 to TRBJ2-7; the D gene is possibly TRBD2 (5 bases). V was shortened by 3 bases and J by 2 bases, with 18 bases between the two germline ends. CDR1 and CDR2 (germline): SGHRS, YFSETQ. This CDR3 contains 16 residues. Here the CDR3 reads CASSSGLLDPAYEQYF. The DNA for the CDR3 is TGCGCCAGCAGCTCGGGGTTGTTGGACCCCGCCTACGAGCAGTACTTC.

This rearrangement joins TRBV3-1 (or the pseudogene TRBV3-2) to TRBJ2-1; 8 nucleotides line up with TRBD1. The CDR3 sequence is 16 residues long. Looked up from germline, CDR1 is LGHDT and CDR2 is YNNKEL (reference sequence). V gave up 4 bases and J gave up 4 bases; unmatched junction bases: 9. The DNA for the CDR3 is TGTGCCAGCAGCCTGCCCCCTGGACAGGGTTACAATGAGCAGTTCTTC. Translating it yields CASSLPPGQGYNEQFF.

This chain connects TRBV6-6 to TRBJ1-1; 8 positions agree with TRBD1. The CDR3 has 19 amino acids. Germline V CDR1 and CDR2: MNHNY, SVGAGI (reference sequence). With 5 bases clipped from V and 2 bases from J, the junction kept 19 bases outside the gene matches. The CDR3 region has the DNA TGTGCCAGCAGTCCACGCGCACCGGGACAGGAGGTTCGAAACACTGAAGCTTTCTTT. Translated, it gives CASSPRAPGQEVRNTEAFF.

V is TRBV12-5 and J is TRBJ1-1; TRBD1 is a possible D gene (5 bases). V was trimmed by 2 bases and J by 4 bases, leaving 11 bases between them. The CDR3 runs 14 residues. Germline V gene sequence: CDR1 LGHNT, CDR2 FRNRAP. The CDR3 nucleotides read TGTGCTAGTGGTTTGCCCGACAGATCCACTGAAGCTTTCTTT. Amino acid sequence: CASGLPDRSTEAFF.

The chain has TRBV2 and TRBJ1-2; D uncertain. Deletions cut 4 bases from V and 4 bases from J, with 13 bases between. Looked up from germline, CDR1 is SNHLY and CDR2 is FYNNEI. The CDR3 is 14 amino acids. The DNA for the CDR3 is TGTGCCAGCAGTGGTCGAGGGTCGGCCTATGGCTACACCTTC. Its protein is CASSGRGSAYGYTF.

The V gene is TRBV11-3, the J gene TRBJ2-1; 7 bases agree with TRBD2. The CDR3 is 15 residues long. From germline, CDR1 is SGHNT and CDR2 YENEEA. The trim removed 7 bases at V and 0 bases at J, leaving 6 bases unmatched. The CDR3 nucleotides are TGTGCCAGCACCCAGACTAGCAGCTCCTACAATGAGCAGTTCTTC. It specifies CASTQTSSSYNEQFF.

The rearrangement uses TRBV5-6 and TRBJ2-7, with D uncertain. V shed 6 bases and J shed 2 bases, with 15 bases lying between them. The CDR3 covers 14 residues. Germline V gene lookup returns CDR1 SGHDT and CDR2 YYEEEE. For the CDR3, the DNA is TGTGCCAGCAACCCCGGTGCTACCACCTACGAGCAGTACTTC. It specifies CASNPGATTYEQYF.

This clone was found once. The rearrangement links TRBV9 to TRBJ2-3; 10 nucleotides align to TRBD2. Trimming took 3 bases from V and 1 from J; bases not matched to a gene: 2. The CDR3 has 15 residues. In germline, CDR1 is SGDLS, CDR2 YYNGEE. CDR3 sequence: CASSAGLAGTDTQYF. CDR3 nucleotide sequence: TGTGCCAGCAGCGCCGGACTAGCGGGCACAGATACGCAGTATTTT.

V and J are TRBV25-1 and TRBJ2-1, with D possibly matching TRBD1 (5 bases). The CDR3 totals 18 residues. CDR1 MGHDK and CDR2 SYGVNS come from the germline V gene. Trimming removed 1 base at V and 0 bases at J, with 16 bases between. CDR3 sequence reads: CASSEFFSVGDSYNEQFF. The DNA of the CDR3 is TGTGCCAGCAGTGAATTTTTTTCGGTAGGGGACTCCTACAATGAGCAGTTCTTC.

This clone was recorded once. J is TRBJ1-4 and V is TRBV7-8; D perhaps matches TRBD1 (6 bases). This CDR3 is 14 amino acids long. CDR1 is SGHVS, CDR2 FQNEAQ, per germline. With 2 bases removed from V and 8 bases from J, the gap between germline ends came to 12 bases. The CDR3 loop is CASSLSDRREKLFF. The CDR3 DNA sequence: TGTGCCAGCAGCTTATCCGACAGGAGGGAAAAACTGTTTTTT.